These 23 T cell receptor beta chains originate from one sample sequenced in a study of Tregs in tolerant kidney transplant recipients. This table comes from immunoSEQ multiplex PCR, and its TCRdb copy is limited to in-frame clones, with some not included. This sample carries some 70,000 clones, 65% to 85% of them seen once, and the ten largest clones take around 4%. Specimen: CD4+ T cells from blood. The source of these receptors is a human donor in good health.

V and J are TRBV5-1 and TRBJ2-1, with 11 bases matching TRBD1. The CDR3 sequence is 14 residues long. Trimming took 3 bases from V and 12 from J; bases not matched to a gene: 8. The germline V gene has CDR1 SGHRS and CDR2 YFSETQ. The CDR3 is CASSSGQGGLLQFF. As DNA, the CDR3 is TGCGCCAGCAGCTCGGGACAGGGGGGACTTTTGCAGTTCTTC. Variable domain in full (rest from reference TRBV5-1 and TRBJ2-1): KAGVTQTPRYLIKTRGQQVTLSCSPISGHRSVSWYQQTPGQGLQFLFEYFSETQRNKGNFPGRFSGRQFSNSRSEMNVSTLELGDSALYLCASSSGQGGLLQFFGPGTRLTVL.

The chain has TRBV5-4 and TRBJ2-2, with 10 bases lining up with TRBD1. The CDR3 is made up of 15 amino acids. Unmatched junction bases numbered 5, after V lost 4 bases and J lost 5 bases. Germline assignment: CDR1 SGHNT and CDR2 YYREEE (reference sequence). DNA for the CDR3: TGTGCCAGCAGCGTCCCGGGACAGGGGACCGGGGAGCTGTTTTTT. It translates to CASSVPGQGTGELFF.

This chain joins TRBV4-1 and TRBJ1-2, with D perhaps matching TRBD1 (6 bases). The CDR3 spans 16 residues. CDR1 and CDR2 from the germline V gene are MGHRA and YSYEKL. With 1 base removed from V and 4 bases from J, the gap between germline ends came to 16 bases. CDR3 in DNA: TGCGCCAGCAGCCAAGGGACGGACAGCCGGGCCTATGGCTACACCTTC. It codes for CASSQGTDSRAYGYTF.

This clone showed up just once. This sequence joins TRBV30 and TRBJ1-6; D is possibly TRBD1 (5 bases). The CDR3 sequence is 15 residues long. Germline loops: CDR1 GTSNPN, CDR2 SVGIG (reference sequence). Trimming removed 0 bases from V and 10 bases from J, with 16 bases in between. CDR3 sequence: CAWSVRRQGGSPLHF. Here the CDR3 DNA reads TGTGCCTGGAGTGTAAGGCGGCAGGGAGGGTCACCCCTCCACTTT.

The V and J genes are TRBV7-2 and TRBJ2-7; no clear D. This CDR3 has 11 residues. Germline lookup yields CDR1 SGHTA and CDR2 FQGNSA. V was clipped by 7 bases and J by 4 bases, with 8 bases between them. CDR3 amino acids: CASTNGYEQYF. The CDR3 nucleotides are TGTGCCAGCACCAATGGGTACGAGCAGTACTTC. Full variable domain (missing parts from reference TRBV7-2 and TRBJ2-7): GAGVSQSPSNKVTEKGKDVELRCDPISGHTALYWYRQSLGQGLEFLIYFQGNSAPDKSGLPSDRFSAERTGGSVSTLTIQRTQQEDSAVYLCASTNGYEQYFGPGTRLTVT.

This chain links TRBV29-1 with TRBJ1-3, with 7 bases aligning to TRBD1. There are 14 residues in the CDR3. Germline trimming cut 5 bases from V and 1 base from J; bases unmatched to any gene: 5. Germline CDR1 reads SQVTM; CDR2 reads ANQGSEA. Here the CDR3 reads CSVSKGQSGNTIYF. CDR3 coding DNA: TGCAGCGTTAGCAAGGGACAGTCTGGAAACACCATATATTTT.

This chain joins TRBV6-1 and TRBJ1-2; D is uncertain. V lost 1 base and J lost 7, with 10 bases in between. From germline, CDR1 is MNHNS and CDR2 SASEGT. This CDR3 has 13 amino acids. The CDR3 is CASSEEPFSGYTF. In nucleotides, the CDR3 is TGTGCCAGCAGTGAAGAACCCTTCTCTGGCTACACCTTC.

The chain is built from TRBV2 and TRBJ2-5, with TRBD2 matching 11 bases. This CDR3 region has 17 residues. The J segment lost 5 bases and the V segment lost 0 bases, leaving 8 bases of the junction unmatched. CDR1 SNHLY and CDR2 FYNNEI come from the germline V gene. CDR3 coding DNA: TGTGCCAGCAGTGAAGCGTGGCTAGCGGGGGGAAGGGAGACCCAGTACTTC. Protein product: CASSEAWLAGGRETQYF.

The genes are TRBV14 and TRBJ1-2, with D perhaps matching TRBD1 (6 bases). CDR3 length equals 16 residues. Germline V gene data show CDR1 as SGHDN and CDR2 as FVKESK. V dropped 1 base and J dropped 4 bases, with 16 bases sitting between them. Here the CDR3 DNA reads TGTGCCAGCAGCCAAGGAGCCGGGACAAAGATCTATGGCTACACCTTC. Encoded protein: CASSQGAGTKIYGYTF.

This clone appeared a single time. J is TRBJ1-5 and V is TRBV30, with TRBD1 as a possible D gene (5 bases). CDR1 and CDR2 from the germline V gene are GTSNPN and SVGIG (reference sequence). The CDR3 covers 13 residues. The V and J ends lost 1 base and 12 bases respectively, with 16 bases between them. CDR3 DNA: TGTGCCTGGAGTGCGGGACCTGGAAGGCGCCAGCATTTT. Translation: CAWSAGPGRRQHF.

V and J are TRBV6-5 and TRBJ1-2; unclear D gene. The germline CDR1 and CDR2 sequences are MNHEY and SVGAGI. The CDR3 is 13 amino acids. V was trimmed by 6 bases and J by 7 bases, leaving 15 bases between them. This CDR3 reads CASRLTAFGGYTF. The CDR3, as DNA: TGTGCCAGCAGATTAACAGCGTTTGGTGGCTACACCTTC.

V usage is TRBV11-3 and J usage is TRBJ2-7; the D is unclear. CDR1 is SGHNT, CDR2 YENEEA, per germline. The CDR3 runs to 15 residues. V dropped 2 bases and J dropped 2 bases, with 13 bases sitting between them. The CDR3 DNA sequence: TGTGCCAGCAGCTTATACAGCGAGGACGCCTACGAGCAGTACTTC. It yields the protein CASSLYSEDAYEQYF.

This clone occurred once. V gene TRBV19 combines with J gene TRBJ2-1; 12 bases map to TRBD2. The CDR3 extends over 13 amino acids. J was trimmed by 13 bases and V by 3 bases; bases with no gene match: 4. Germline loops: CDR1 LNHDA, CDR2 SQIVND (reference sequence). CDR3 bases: TGTGCCAGTAGTATGCTAGCGGGAGGGCGACAGTTCTTC. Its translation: CASSMLAGGRQFF.

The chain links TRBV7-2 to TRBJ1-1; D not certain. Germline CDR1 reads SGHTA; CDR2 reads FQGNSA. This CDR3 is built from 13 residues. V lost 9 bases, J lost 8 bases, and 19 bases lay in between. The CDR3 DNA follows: TGTGCCAGTGCTCGAGGCGGCGGCAGCGAAGCTTTCTTT. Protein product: CASARGGGSEAFF.

This CDR3 is CASLGEGYSYGYTF. CDR3 coding DNA: TGTGCCAGCCTGGGGGAGGGGTATAGCTATGGCTACACCTTC. This chain links TRBV6-1 with TRBJ1-2, with TRBD1 as a possible D gene (5 bases). Germline assignment: CDR1 MNHNS and CDR2 SASEGT. The CDR3 is 14 residues long. The germline V and J ends were trimmed by 8 bases and 4 bases, with 17 bases remaining between them.

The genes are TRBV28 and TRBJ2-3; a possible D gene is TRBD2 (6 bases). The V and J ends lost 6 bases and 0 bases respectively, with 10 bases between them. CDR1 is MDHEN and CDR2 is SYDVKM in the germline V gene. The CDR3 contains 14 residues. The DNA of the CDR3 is TGTGCCAGCAGGGAGGGTCTAAGCACAGATACGCAGTATTTT. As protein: CASREGLSTDTQYF. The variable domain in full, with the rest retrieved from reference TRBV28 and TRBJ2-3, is DVKVTQSSRYLVKRTGEKVFLECVQDMDHENMFWYRQDPGLGLRLIYFSYDVKMKEKGDIPEGYSVSREKKERFSLILESASTNQTSMYLCASREGLSTDTQYFGPGTRLTVL.

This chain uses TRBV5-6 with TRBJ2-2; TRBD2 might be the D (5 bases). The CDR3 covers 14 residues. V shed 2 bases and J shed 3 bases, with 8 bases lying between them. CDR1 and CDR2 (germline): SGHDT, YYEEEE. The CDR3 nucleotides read TGTGCCAGCAGCTTAAGGACTTACACCGGGGAGCTGTTTTTT. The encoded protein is CASSLRTYTGELFF.

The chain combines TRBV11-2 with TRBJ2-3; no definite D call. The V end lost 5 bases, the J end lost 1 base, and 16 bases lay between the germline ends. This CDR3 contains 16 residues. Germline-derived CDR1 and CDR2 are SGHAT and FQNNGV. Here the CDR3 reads CASSQPGLERTDTQYF. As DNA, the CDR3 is TGTGCCAGCAGCCAACCGGGCCTAGAACGCACAGATACGCAGTATTTT.

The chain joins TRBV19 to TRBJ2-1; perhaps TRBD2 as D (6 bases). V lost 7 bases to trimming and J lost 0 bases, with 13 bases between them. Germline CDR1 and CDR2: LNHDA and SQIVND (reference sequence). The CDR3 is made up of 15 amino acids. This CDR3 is CASIPGGSSYNEQFF. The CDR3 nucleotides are TGTGCCAGTATCCCAGGAGGGAGCTCCTACAATGAGCAGTTCTTC.

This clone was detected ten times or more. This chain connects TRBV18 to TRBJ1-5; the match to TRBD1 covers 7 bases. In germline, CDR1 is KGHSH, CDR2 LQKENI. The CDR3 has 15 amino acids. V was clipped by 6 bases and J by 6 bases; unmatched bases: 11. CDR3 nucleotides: TGTGCCAGCTCCCCAAAGGGGGCTGTGGGTCAGCCCCAGCATTTT. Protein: CASSPKGAVGQPQHF.

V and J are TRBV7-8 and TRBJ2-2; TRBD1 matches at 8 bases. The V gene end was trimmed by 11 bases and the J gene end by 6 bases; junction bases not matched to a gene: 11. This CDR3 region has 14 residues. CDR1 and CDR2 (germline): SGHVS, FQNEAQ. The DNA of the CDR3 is TGTGCCTCCGCTGAGACAGGGGTACCCGGGGAGCTGTTTTTT. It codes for CASAETGVPGELFF.

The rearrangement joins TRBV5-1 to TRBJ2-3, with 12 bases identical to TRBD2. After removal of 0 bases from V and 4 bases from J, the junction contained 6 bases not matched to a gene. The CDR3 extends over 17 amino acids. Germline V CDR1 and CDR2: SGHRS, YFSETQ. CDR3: CASSLAQLAGGADTQYF. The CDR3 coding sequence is TGCGCCAGCAGCTTGGCCCAACTAGCGGGGGGCGCAGATACGCAGTATTTT.

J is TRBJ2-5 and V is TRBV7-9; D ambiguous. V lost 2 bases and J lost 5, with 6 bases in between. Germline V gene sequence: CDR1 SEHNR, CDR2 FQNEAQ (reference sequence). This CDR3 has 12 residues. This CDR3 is CASSLLGETQYF. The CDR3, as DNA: TGTGCCAGCAGCTTATTGGGTGAGACCCAGTACTTC.